Listed below are T cell receptor beta chains from one sample, sequenced in a study of blood T cell repertoires in COVID-19. Clones were read by immunoSEQ multiplex PCR, and TCRdb kept only the in-frame ones, dropping some. The table lists around 110,000 clones, over 80% of them singletons. The sequenced material came from peripheral blood. These receptors came from a woman younger than 45 with acute or convalescent COVID-19. The CDR3 runs from the conserved cysteine through the conserved F or W. D genes are given only for firm matches. Expanded clones get a size class; other rows say once, few or many, or leave the size out.

D	V	J	size	length	DNA	CDR3
TRBD1	TRBV5-1	TRBJ2-3	-	15	TGCGCCAGCAGCTCGACGGGACAGGCTACAGATACGCAGTATTTT	CASSSTGQATDTQYF
-	TRBV12-3/TRBV12-4	TRBJ1-2	-	13	TGTGCCAGCAGTTTATGGTCCGGGGATGGCTACACCTTC	CASSLWSGDGYTF
-	TRBV3-1/TRBV3-2	TRBJ1-5	-	13	TGTGCCAGCAGCCAATTCCGGGAACAGCCCCAGCATTTT	CASSQFREQPQHF
TRBD1	TRBV9	TRBJ1-6	-	15	TGTGCCAGCAGCGTAGGACAGGGGAGTTACTCACCCCTCCACTTT	CASSVGQGSYSPLHF
TRBD2	TRBV13	TRBJ2-3	-	18	TGTGCCAGCAGCTTAGAGGGACTAGCGGGAGCAAGCACAGATACGCAGTATTTT	CASSLEGLAGASTDTQYF
-	TRBV15	TRBJ1-3	-	15	TGTGCCACCAGCTTAGCCAGACTCTCTGGAAACACCATATATTTT	CATSLARLSGNTIYF
-	TRBV11-3	TRBJ2-2	-	13	TGTGCCAGCAGCCCAGGAGGCACCGGGGAGCTGTTTTTT	CASSPGGTGELFF
TRBD1	TRBV28	TRBJ2-3	once	14	TGTGCCAGCAGTTTACGGACAGGGCCAGATACGCAGTATTTT	CASSLRTGPDTQYF
-	TRBV7-6	TRBJ2-3	-	12	TGTGCCAGCAGCCTCCTAACAGATACGCAGTATTTT	CASSLLTDTQYF
-	TRBV13	TRBJ2-7	-	18	TGTGCCAGCAGCTTAGGGTCAGGGTGGGACACCGCTTCCGTTGGGCAGTACTTC	CASSLGSGWDTASVGQYF
-	TRBV7-2	TRBJ2-1	-	12	TGTGCCAGCAGCTTACAGGGGTATGAGCAGTTCTTC	CASSLQGYEQFF
TRBD1	TRBV15	TRBJ2-2	-	15	TGTGCCACCAGCAGAGGGGACAGGGGGACCGGGGAGCTGTTTTTT	CATSRGDRGTGELFF
-	TRBV6-2/TRBV6-3	TRBJ2-7	-	13	TGTGCCAGCAGTCGGGCGGGATCCTACGAGCAGTACTTC	CASSRAGSYEQYF
-	TRBV4-2	TRBJ1-1	-	15	TGTGCCAGCAGCCAAGGGCGACAGCTGAACACTGAAGCTTTCTTT	CASSQGRQLNTEAFF
-	TRBV5-1	TRBJ2-1	-	16	TGCGCCAGCAGCTTGGACGGGAAGCTGCCCTACAATGAGCAGTTCTTC	CASSLDGKLPYNEQFF
TRBD1	TRBV3-1/TRBV3-2	TRBJ1-4	-	18	TGTGCCAGCAGCCCGCGACGTAGACAGGGGACGGCTAATGAAAAACTGTTTTTT	CASSPRRRQGTANEKLFF
-	TRBV12-3/TRBV12-4	TRBJ2-1	-	13	TGTGCCAGCAGTTCTCCCGGTTTAGATGAGCAGTTCTTC	CASSSPGLDEQFF
-	TRBV4-2	TRBJ2-5	-	14	TGTGCCAGCAGCCCCCCCCTAGCTTACGAGACCCAGTACTTC	CASSPPLAYETQYF
-	TRBV6-5	TRBJ1-1	-	13	TGTGCCAGCCTTCCCGGGGTGGGGACTGAAGCTTTCTTT	CASLPGVGTEAFF
TRBD2	TRBV4-3	TRBJ2-2	-	17	TGCGCCAGCAGCCAAGATGTCAGCGGGGAGAACACCGGGGAGCTGTTTTTT	CASSQDVSGENTGELFF
-	TRBV14	TRBJ2-1	-	15	TGTGCCAGCAGCCAGGGAGCGAACTCCTACAATGAGCAGTTCTTC	CASSQGANSYNEQFF
-	TRBV29-1	TRBJ1-2	-	14	TGCAGCGTTGAATCTTTGGGGGCTGGGTATGGCTACACCTTC	CSVESLGAGYGYTF
-	TRBV19	TRBJ2-1	once	12	TGTGCCACCCAGGGAGGAATCGCTGAGCAGTTCTTC	CATQGGIAEQFF
-	TRBV6-2/TRBV6-3	TRBJ1-2	-	15	TGTGCCAGCAGTTATAAAGCGGGTCGGAACTATGGCTACACCTTC	CASSYKAGRNYGYTF
-	TRBV6-5	TRBJ1-2	-	13	TGTGCCAGCAGTTACTCAGAAAGGGGGGGCTACACCTTC	CASSYSERGGYTF
-	TRBV5-6	TRBJ2-1	-	16	TGTGCCAGCAGCCCCGGGCGGGACTTGGCCTCCGGAGAGCAGTTCTTC	CASSPGRDLASGEQFF
-	TRBV19	TRBJ1-6	-	17	TGTGCCAGTAGTATCTCGGACGGGACAATGAGACGATCACCCCTCCACTTT	CASSISDGTMRRSPLHF
-	TRBV28	TRBJ1-1	-	15	TGTGCCAGCAGTTTGACGACAGGCCTGAACACTGAAGCTTTCTTT	CASSLTTGLNTEAFF
TRBD1	TRBV27	TRBJ2-7	once	14	TGTGCCAGCAGTCCAAACAGGGGGCACTACGAGCAGTACTTC	CASSPNRGHYEQYF
TRBD2	TRBV7-2	TRBJ2-7	-	15	TGTGCCAGCAGCTTCTCTAGCGGGAGGGCCTACGAGCAGTACTTC	CASSFSSGRAYEQYF
-	TRBV27	TRBJ2-7	-	16	TGTGCCAGCAGGTCGCCCTCAGGGGTAGGGGGATACGAGCAGTACTTC	CASRSPSGVGGYEQYF
TRBD1	TRBV19	TRBJ2-7	-	13	TGTGCCAGTAGTCCCGGGACAGCCTACGAGCAGTACTTC	CASSPGTAYEQYF
-	TRBV5-6	TRBJ2-3	-	16	TGTGCCAGCAGCTTGGAAGGGACTGGCGCACTTAATACGCAGTATTTT	CASSLEGTGALNTQYF
TRBD1	TRBV2	TRBJ1-2	-	13	TGTGCCAGCACACTCGGGACAGACTATGGCTACACCTTC	CASTLGTDYGYTF
-	TRBV5-4	TRBJ1-2	-	13	TGTGCCAGCAGCTGGGACAACTACTATGGCTACACCTTC	CASSWDNYYGYTF
-	TRBV6-5	TRBJ2-2	-	14	TGTGCCAGCAACCTCGGGGGGAACACCGGGGAGCTGTTTTTT	CASNLGGNTGELFF
TRBD2	TRBV5-4	TRBJ2-3	-	18	TGTGCCAGCAGCGCCCCTCTAGCGGGACCTTCGAGCACAGATACGCAGTATTTT	CASSAPLAGPSSTDTQYF
TRBD1	TRBV13	TRBJ1-1	-	15	TGTGCCAGCAGCTACGGGACAGGGGGCTACACTGAAGCTTTCTTT	CASSYGTGGYTEAFF
-	TRBV6-5	TRBJ2-1	-	13	TGTGCCAGCAGTTACCACCTCGGGAATGAGCAGTTCTTC	CASSYHLGNEQFF
-	TRBV18	TRBJ1-1	-	12	TGTGCCAGCTCACAGGGGGTTACTGAAGCTTTCTTT	CASSQGVTEAFF
TRBD1	TRBV2	TRBJ1-5	-	15	TGTGCCAGCAGCGGACAGGGCTTCGAAAATCAGCCCCAGCATTTT	CASSGQGFENQPQHF
TRBD1	TRBV7-3	TRBJ2-1	-	15	TGTGCCAGCAGCCTACAGGGGGCTGGCTACAATGAGCAGTTCTTC	CASSLQGAGYNEQFF
TRBD1	TRBV7-9	TRBJ2-7	-	12	TGTGCCAGCAGCCTGGGGGACAGGGGGCGTTGCTTC	CASSLGDRGRCF
-	TRBV4-1	TRBJ2-1	once	13	TGCGCCAGCCAGGGGCGCTCCTACAATGAGCAGTTCTTC	CASQGRSYNEQFF
-	TRBV29-1	TRBJ2-2	-	12	TGCAGCGTTGCCGCGGGGACCGGGGAGCTGTTTTTT	CSVAAGTGELFF